Presented here are 23 T cell receptor beta chains from one specimen sequenced in a study of spatial heterogeneity in lung cancer. Time point of the sample: sample taken at primary tumor resection. The study sequenced unsorted whole RNA from tumor, nontumor lung or frozen PBMC. TCRdb redid the calling of the 5' RACE reads with MiXCR, one entry per CDR3 protein. The sample consists of a few thousand distinct CDR3 sequences, about 55% of them appearing once. This material consisted of PBMCs, taken at surgery. The receptor set was obtained from a female donor with early-stage non-small cell lung cancer.

Notes on this clonotype: Being off target in a library aimed at alpha chains, this beta chain has a size of little meaning. The chain combines TRBV5-4 with TRBJ2-7, with 10 bases aligning to TRBD2. V shed 4 bases, J shed 4 bases, and the junction held 8 bases outside the gene matches. The CDR3 covers 15 residues. CDR1 and CDR2 from the germline V gene are SGHNT and YYREEE (reference sequence). CDR3 residues: CASSEPNSGRYEQYF. The CDR3 region has the DNA TGTGCCAGCAGCGAGCCAAATAGCGGGAGGTACGAGCAGTACTTC.

This clonotype was counted only a few times. This beta chain came through as a stray read in a library set up for alpha chains, and its size says little. The chain is built from TRBV7-9 and TRBJ2-7; D is perhaps TRBD1 or TRBD2 (5 bases each). Deletions cut 5 bases from V and 2 bases from J, with 22 bases between. The germline gives CDR1 SEHNR, CDR2 FQNEAQ (reference sequence). The CDR3 has 17 residues. The CDR3, as DNA: TGTGCCAGCAGCAGTAATTCCGGGGACGGACCTCCCTACGAGCAGTACTTC. Protein product: CASSSNSGDGPPYEQYF.

To note about this clonotype: This beta chain is an off-target read within a library intended for alpha chains, so its frequency means little. The gene calls are TRBV30 and TRBJ2-7; 9 bases match TRBD2. Per the germline V gene, CDR1 is GTSNPN and CDR2 is SVGIG (reference sequence). V lost 3 bases, J lost 2 bases, and 2 bases stayed unmatched. CDR3 length: 13 residues. The CDR3 sequence is CAWRTSGTYEQYF. DNA for the CDR3: TGTGCCTGGAGGACTAGCGGAACCTACGAGCAGTACTTC.

Points on this clonotype: This beta chain came through as a stray read in a library set up for alpha chains, and its size says little. The rearrangement uses TRBV6-5 and TRBJ2-1, with 7 bases that match TRBD1. Germline trimming cut 2 bases from V and 7 bases from J; bases unmatched to any gene: 8. Germline-derived CDR1 and CDR2 are MNHEY and SVGAGI. CDR3 length equals 15 residues. Written as DNA, the CDR3 is TGTGCCAGCAGTTACGACAGGGTAGGAAGTAATGAGCAGTTCTTC. Protein product: CASSYDRVGSNEQFF.

About this clonotype: This beta chain slipped into a library made for alpha chains as a stray read, so its size is not meaningful. V is TRBV7-2 and J is TRBJ2-5, with D unresolved. Trimming took 1 base from V and 2 from J, leaving 5 bases between them. Germline CDR1 and CDR2: SGHTA and FQGNSA. The CDR3 loop spans 13 amino acids. The CDR3 spells CASSLVRQETQYF. Here the CDR3 DNA reads TGTGCCAGCAGCTTAGTGAGACAAGAGACCCAGTACTTC.

This clonotype is a singleton in its sample. For a library built for alpha chains, this beta chain is a stray read; little rests on its size. CDR3: CASSQGPSQESYEQYF. The CDR3 nucleotides are TGTGCCAGCAGCCAAGGGCCCTCGCAAGAATCCTACGAGCAGTACTTC. J is TRBJ2-7 and V is TRBV3-1; D is unclear. Trimming shortened V by 1 base and J by 1 base, and 14 bases separated the two germline ends. The germline V gene has CDR1 LGHDT and CDR2 YNNKEL (reference sequence). The CDR3 runs to 16 residues.

This clonotype has a handful of counts. This beta chain slipped into a library made for alpha chains as a stray read, so its size is not meaningful. This chain connects TRBV7-7 to TRBJ2-6, with D perhaps assigned TRBD1 or TRBD2 (6 bases each). Trimming removed 11 bases at V and 1 base at J, with 21 bases between. There are 17 residues in the CDR3. From germline, CDR1 is SSHAT and CDR2 FNYEAQ (reference sequence). Here the CDR3 DNA reads TGTGCCTCCTACAGGGACTCTTCTCTTTCTGGGGCCAACGTCCTGACTTTC. It specifies CASYRDSSLSGANVLTF.

This clonotype was counted a few times. This beta chain turned up in a library designed for alpha chains; as an off-target read, its abundance says little. The chain combines TRBV7-3 with TRBJ2-1; D is unclear. The CDR3 extends over 18 amino acids. The germline V gene encodes CDR1 SGHTA and CDR2 FQGTGA. V lost 5 bases to trimming and J lost 3 bases, with 23 bases between them. CDR3 protein: CASSLKIGPTQFYNEQFF. CDR3 coding DNA: TGTGCCAGCAGCCTTAAAATCGGCCCGACACAATTCTACAATGAGCAGTTCTTC.

About this clonotype itself: Being off target in a library aimed at alpha chains, this beta chain has a size of little meaning. J is TRBJ2-7 and V is TRBV20-1; maybe TRBD1 (7 bases). Germline V gene lookup returns CDR1 DFQATT and CDR2 SNEGSKA (reference sequence). The CDR3 length is 15 residues. V lost 0 bases to trimming and J lost 5 bases, with 17 bases between them. The CDR3 loop reads CSARDPQGGIDEQYF. The CDR3 DNA follows: TGCAGTGCTAGAGATCCTCAGGGGGGAATAGACGAGCAGTACTTC.

Concerning this clonotype itself: This beta chain represents an off-target read in a library built for alpha chains; its size is of limited meaning. The rearrangement links TRBV29-1 to TRBJ2-3; D is ambiguous. Germline V gene lookup returns CDR1 SQVTM and CDR2 ANQGSEA. Trimming took 7 bases from V and 0 from J, leaving 20 bases between them. This CDR3 spans 16 amino acids. This chain's CDR3 is CSARADASPSTDTQYF. The CDR3 DNA reads TGCAGCGCCCGTGCGGACGCTTCACCTAGCACAGATACGCAGTATTTT.

In the case of this clonotype: For a library built for alpha chains, this beta chain is a stray read; little rests on its size. The V call is TRBV29-1, the J call TRBJ2-2; D unresolved. The CDR3 totals 13 residues. Trimming took off 5 bases at V and 1 base at J, with 8 bases between the two ends. Germline CDR1 reads SQVTM; CDR2 reads ANQGSEA. The CDR3 bases are TGCAGCGTTAATGTGCGGAACACCGGGGAGCTGTTTTTT. It encodes CSVNVRNTGELFF.

About this clonotype itself: The size of this beta chain means little, since it is a stray read in a library made for alpha chains. The chain is built from TRBV11-2 and TRBJ2-3; D is uncertain. Germline V gene lookup returns CDR1 SGHAT and CDR2 FQNNGV. V lost 7 bases and J lost 6, with 14 bases in between. The CDR3 covers 13 residues. CDR3 amino acids: CASNTVGSDTQYF. Written as DNA, the CDR3 is TGTGCCAGCAATACCGTCGGCTCCGATACGCAGTATTTT.

In the case of this clonotype: The size of this beta chain means little, since it is a stray read in a library made for alpha chains. The rearrangement links TRBV21-1 to TRBJ2-5; no check of the table's D call, TRBD2, against the DNA was made. TRBV21-1 is a documented pseudogene. This CDR3 comprises 17 residues. CDR3 protein: CASLAIIPGRLQETQYF. The CDR3 region has the DNA TGTGCCAGCTTAGCAATTATTCCCGGGCGGCTCCAAGAGACCCAGTACTTC.

Points on this clonotype: Since the library was made to target alpha chains, this beta chain is a stray read and its abundance is not meaningful. The gene calls are TRBV6-5 and TRBJ2-2, with D possibly being TRBD1 or TRBD2 (5 bases each). The length of the CDR3 is 15 residues. Trimming stripped 0 bases from V and 6 bases from J, with 11 bases between. Germline V lookup: CDR1 MNHEY, CDR2 SVGAGI. This chain's CDR3 is CASSYSGTPPGELFF. The DNA of the CDR3 is TGTGCCAGCAGTTACTCCGGGACCCCACCCGGGGAGCTGTTTTTT.

With regard to this clonotype: Because this beta chain is a stray read in a library intended to capture alpha chains, its abundance should not be given much weight. V gene TRBV15 combines with J gene TRBJ1-1; D is perhaps TRBD1 (5 bases). The CDR3 extends over 15 amino acids. With 1 base removed from V and 2 bases from J, the gap between germline ends came to 11 bases. Looked up from germline, CDR1 is LNHNV and CDR2 is YYDKDF (reference sequence). In DNA, the CDR3 is TGTGCCACCAGCAGAGGTTTGGGGGAAAACACTGAAGCTTTCTTT. Translated, it gives CATSRGLGENTEAFF.

Comments on this clonotype: Because the library targeted alpha chains, this beta chain is an off-target read whose size means little. The chain couples TRBV5-1 to TRBJ2-7; 9 bases are shared with TRBD1. This CDR3 is built from 15 residues. In germline, CDR1 is SGHRS, CDR2 YFSETQ. Trimming took 4 bases from V and 3 from J; bases not matched to a gene: 8. In nucleotides, the CDR3 is TGCGCCAGCAGCACCTGGACAGGGGCCCTCTACGAGCAGTACTTC. This sequence encodes CASSTWTGALYEQYF.

A remark on this clonotype: This beta chain is an off-target read within a library intended for alpha chains, so its frequency means little. The chain has TRBV20-1 and TRBJ2-2, with D perhaps matching TRBD2 (5 bases). The V gene lost 4 bases and the J gene lost 0 bases, with 18 bases spanning the gap. Germline loops: CDR1 DFQATT, CDR2 SNEGSKA (reference sequence). The CDR3 is made up of 17 amino acids. Here the CDR3 DNA reads TGCAGTGCTATTGGCCCTAATGGCGGGTCGAACACCGGGGAGCTGTTTTTT. Translated: CSAIGPNGGSNTGELFF.

Details on this clonotype: As an off-target read in a library built for alpha chains, this beta chain has a frequency of little significance. The rearrangement uses TRBV20-1 and TRBJ2-3; tentatively, D is TRBD1 (5 bases). CDR1 is DFQATT and CDR2 is SNEGSKA in the germline V gene (reference sequence). This CDR3 is built from 15 residues. V gave up 0 bases and J gave up 6 bases, with 16 bases separating them. CDR3 amino acids: CSARDPPGNIDTQYF. CDR3 sequence (DNA): TGCAGTGCTAGAGATCCTCCAGGGAATATTGATACGCAGTATTTT.

The sample holds a few counts of this clonotype. This beta chain is an off-target read within a library intended for alpha chains, so its frequency means little. The V gene is TRBV11-3, the J gene TRBJ2-3; possible D gene TRBD2, 6 bases. The V end lost 5 bases, the J end lost 2 bases, and 14 bases lay between the germline ends. CDR1 is SGHNT, CDR2 YENEEA, per germline. The CDR3 totals 15 residues. The CDR3 spells CASSDQGLHTDTQYF. In DNA form, the CDR3 reads TGTGCCAGCAGCGATCAGGGACTGCACACAGATACGCAGTATTTT.

This clonotype was detected a few times. This beta chain came through as a stray read in a library set up for alpha chains, and its size says little. The chain couples TRBV4-3 to TRBJ2-1; D is unresolved. Germline lookup yields CDR1 LGHNA and CDR2 YSLEER. V was clipped by 0 bases and J by 10 bases, with 13 bases between them. This CDR3 is 14 amino acids long. CDR3 coding DNA: TGCGCCAGCAGCCAAGATGTCCTAGTCGGGGAGCAGTTCTTC. Translation: CASSQDVLVGEQFF.

Turning to this clonotype: The library was built for alpha chains, so this beta chain is an off-target read and its size means little. V and J are TRBV27 and TRBJ2-5, with 7 positions matching TRBD2. Germline CDR1 MNHEY, CDR2 SMNVEV (reference sequence). J was trimmed by 7 bases and V by 5 bases; bases with no gene match: 16. The CDR3 spans 16 residues. CDR3 nucleotide sequence: TGTGCCAGCAGTCCCGCCGGGTCGGCGGGGGTGGGGACCCAGTACTTC. Amino acid sequence: CASSPAGSAGVGTQYF.

A remark on this clonotype: The junction does not match germline at one end; this may be a read error. This beta chain represents an off-target read in a library built for alpha chains; its size is of limited meaning. The chain employs TRBV5-1 and TRBJ2-3; TRBD1 aligns across 12 bases. In germline, CDR1 is SGHRS, CDR2 YFSETQ. The CDR3 sequence is 16 residues long. The CDR3 here is CASSYVGTGGTDTQYF. The DNA of the CDR3 is TGCGCCAGCAGCTACGTGGGGACAGGGGGCACTGATACGCAGTATTTT.

For this clonotype: This beta chain is a stray read from a library made for alpha chains; its abundance is not meaningful. The V and J genes are TRBV11-2 and TRBJ2-2; D gene ambiguous. Germline CDR1 and CDR2: SGHAT and FQNNGV. The CDR3 covers 12 residues. Deletions cut 4 bases from V and 7 bases from J, with 7 bases between. As DNA, the CDR3 is TGTGCCAGCAGCTCCCCGGGCGGGGAGCTGTTTTTT. Its protein product is CASSSPGGELFF.